This entry lists 14 T cell receptor beta chains sequenced from one sample in a study of blood T cell repertoires in COVID-19. The protocol was immunoSEQ multiplex PCR, while the TCRdb copy is restricted to in-frame clones and leaves out a portion. The repertoire holds about 200,000 clones, with around 92% as singletons. The sequenced sample consisted of peripheral blood. The receptors were sampled from a man aged 25-45 years with acute or convalescent COVID-19.

This chain uses TRBV4-1 with TRBJ1-2; D unclear. V lost 0 bases and J lost 2, with 4 bases in between. CDR3 length: 13 amino acids. Germline-derived CDR1 and CDR2 are MGHRA and YSYEKL. The CDR3 loop is CASSQEGNYGYTF. The CDR3 nucleotides are TGCGCCAGCAGCCAAGAGGGCAACTATGGCTACACCTTC.

By share of the sample, this clone is medium-sized. J is TRBJ2-2 and V is TRBV9, with D uncertain. CDR3 length: 14 residues. Germline CDR1 SGDLS, CDR2 YYNGEE. Trimming cost V 0 bases and J 1 base, with 4 bases left between them. The CDR3 sequence is CASSVDRNTGELFF. CDR3 sequence (DNA): TGTGCCAGCAGCGTAGACAGGAACACCGGGGAGCTGTTTTTT.

The J gene is TRBJ2-2, the V gene TRBV3-1 (or the pseudogene TRBV3-2); D is ambiguous. V lost 1 base to trimming and J lost 6 bases, with 12 bases between them. CDR1 and CDR2 from the germline V gene are LGHDT and YNNKEL (reference sequence). The CDR3 length is 15 residues. CDR3 coding DNA: TGTGCCAGCAGCCAAGCATTATCCCCGGCCGGGGAGCTGTTTTTT. Its protein is CASSQALSPAGELFF.

J is TRBJ2-7 and V is TRBV5-4, with TRBD2 as a possible D gene (6 bases). The germline CDR1 and CDR2 sequences are SGHNT and YYREEE (reference sequence). This CDR3 has 14 residues. Trimming stripped 4 bases from V and 0 bases from J, with 11 bases between. The CDR3 is CASSTGGTSYEQYF. The CDR3 nucleotides are TGTGCCAGCAGCACGGGCGGGACCTCCTACGAGCAGTACTTC.

The V and J genes are TRBV5-1 and TRBJ2-5; the match to TRBD2 covers 9 bases. J gave up 1 base and V 4 bases, and 8 bases lay outside the gene matches. The CDR3 covers 16 residues. The germline CDR1 and CDR2 sequences are SGHRS and YFSETQ. In nucleotides, the CDR3 is TGCGCCAGCAGCCCCCGGGGGCGGGGGGGCCAAGAGACCCAGTACTTC. It yields the protein CASSPRGRGGQETQYF. Using reference TRBV5-1 and TRBJ2-5 for the parts outside the CDR3, the full variable domain is KAGVTQTPRYLIKTRGQQVTLSCSPISGHRSVSWYQQTPGQGLQFLFEYFSETQRNKGNFPGRFSGRQFSNSRSEMNVSTLELGDSALYLCASSPRGRGGQETQYFGPGTRLLVL.

This clone was counted a few times. CDR3 sequence (DNA): TGTGCCAGCAGTTATAAACTTCTGGCGAGGCGGTATTCTCCTGGGGCCAACGTCCTGACTTTC. Its protein product is CASSYKLLARRYSPGANVLTF. This chain connects TRBV27 to TRBJ2-6, with no clear D. Trimming stripped 4 bases from V and 2 bases from J, with 27 bases between. In germline, CDR1 is MNHEY, CDR2 SMNVEV (reference sequence). CDR3 length equals 21 residues.

The rearrangement links TRBV28 to TRBJ2-7, with a weak D call TRBD1 (6 bases). Germline lookup yields CDR1 MDHEN and CDR2 SYDVKM. V lost 5 bases and J 3 bases, leaving 14 bases between the germline ends. This CDR3 comprises 14 residues. The CDR3 coding sequence is TGTGCCAGCAGTCCGCCCGGGACAATCTACGAGCAGTACTTC. It yields the protein CASSPPGTIYEQYF.

As DNA, the CDR3 is TGCGCCAGCAGCTTGGCCTTGGGCAGGGGGGAGACCCAGTACTTC. Protein product: CASSLALGRGETQYF. The rearrangement joins TRBV5-1 to TRBJ2-5, with 7 bases that match TRBD1. V was pared by 0 bases and J by 5 bases, with 7 bases of the junction left unmatched. This CDR3 contains 15 residues. The germline gives CDR1 SGHRS, CDR2 YFSETQ. The full variable domain, with the rest looked up from reference TRBV5-1 and TRBJ2-5, is KAGVTQTPRYLIKTRGQQVTLSCSPISGHRSVSWYQQTPGQGLQFLFEYFSETQRNKGNFPGRFSGRQFSNSRSEMNVSTLELGDSALYLCASSLALGRGETQYFGPGTRLLVL.

The V gene is TRBV25-1, the J gene TRBJ2-7, with 9 positions matching TRBD1. Losses at the gene ends were 6 bases for V and 2 bases for J; bases not matched to a gene: 5. There are 14 residues in the CDR3. The V gene's germline CDR1 is MGHDK and CDR2 SYGVNS. The chain's CDR3 is CASSSGTGTYEQYF. DNA of the CDR3: TGTGCCAGCAGCTCCGGGACAGGGACCTACGAGCAGTACTTC.

The J gene is TRBJ2-7, the V gene TRBV7-8; TRBD2 agrees at 12 bases. The CDR3 has 15 amino acids. V shed 5 bases and J 6 bases; nucleotides not matched to a gene: 8. In germline, CDR1 is SGHVS, CDR2 FQNEAQ. In DNA form, the CDR3 reads TGTGCCAGCAGCCCACTAGCGGGAGGATGGGGCGAGCAGTACTTC. It encodes CASSPLAGGWGEQYF. Based on the CDR3 plus reference TRBV7-8 and TRBJ2-7, the full variable domain is GAGVSQSPRYKVAKRGQDVALRCDPISGHVSLFWYQQALGQGPEFLTYFQNEAQLDKSGLPSDRFFAERPEGSVSTLKIQRTQQEDSAVYLCASSPLAGGWGEQYFGPGTRLTVT.

The J gene is TRBJ2-3, the V gene TRBV5-6; 7 nucleotides agree with TRBD1. CDR1 is SGHDT, CDR2 YYEEEE, per germline. The CDR3 loop spans 13 amino acids. Unmatched junction bases numbered 2, after V lost 1 base and J lost 6 bases. For the CDR3, the DNA is TGTGCCAGCAGCTTGACAGGGGACGATACGCAGTATTTT. Translation gives CASSLTGDDTQYF.

This clone was detected once. The gene calls are TRBV6-5 and TRBJ2-2; D might be TRBD1 (6 bases). V was clipped by 5 bases and J by 7 bases, with 11 bases between them. The CDR3 runs to 13 residues. Germline V gene data show CDR1 as MNHEY and CDR2 as SVGAGI. CDR3 residues: CASSPTGIGELFF. The DNA of the CDR3 is TGTGCCAGCAGTCCCACAGGGATCGGGGAGCTGTTTTTT.

V is TRBV2 and J is TRBJ2-7; D possibly corresponds to TRBD1 (5 bases). The germline CDR1 and CDR2 sequences are SNHLY and FYNNEI. The CDR3 runs to 12 residues. V was trimmed by 5 bases and J by 7 bases, leaving 12 bases between them. The CDR3 here is CASSMQTGEQYF. CDR3 bases: TGTGCCAGCAGTATGCAAACAGGAGAGCAGTACTTC.

The rearrangement links TRBV11-3 to TRBJ1-1; D ambiguous. CDR3 size: 13 residues. The germline gives CDR1 SGHNT, CDR2 YENEEA. V lost 3 bases and J 5 bases, leaving 10 bases between the germline ends. CDR3 DNA: TGTGCCAGCAGCTTTGAGGGCTCGACTGAAGCTTTCTTT. Protein: CASSFEGSTEAFF.